What follows is one TCR beta chain and its context. The antigen is not known. The data derive from a study of T cell responses to AZD1222 COVID-19 vaccine. Whole-study findings and limits: The study sampled repertoires only after the peak T cell response. Recipients of two AZD1222 doses showed rising Spike-specific TCR breadth and depth. The study found vaccine-associated CD4 TCRs spanning spike, dominant at 160-218 and 743-854.

The repertoire was sequenced with immunoSEQ multiplex PCR; TCRdb's copy has only in-frame clones and lacks some. The sample has tens of thousands of clones, around 90% seen once. Trimming shortened V by 5 bases and J by 4 bases, and 11 bases separated the two germline ends. Germline CDR1 reads SGHAT; CDR2 reads FQNNGV. This CDR3 has 13 residues. The sample here was peripheral blood, taken on day 0 of AZD1222 vaccination. The chain links TRBV11-2 to TRBJ1-2, with D possibly being TRBD1 (5 bases). This TCR came from an adult in good health. The CDR3 region has the DNA TGTGCCAGCAGCGCCACGGGACCCTATGGCTACACCTTC. It encodes CASSATGPYGYTF.